This T cell receptor (beta chain) originates from a study of T cell repertoires in cytomegalovirus infection. TCRdb reprocessed the reads with MiXCR, giving one entry per CDR3 protein. This sample yields a few hundred thousand distinct CDR3 sequences, of which about 15% are seen a single time; around 43% belongs to the top ten. Trimming took off 7 bases at V and 0 bases at J, with 13 bases between the two ends. Germline V gene sequence: CDR1 MNHNY, CDR2 SVGAGI (reference sequence). This CDR3 has 15 amino acids. Study-wide results and limits: It was HLA-C-restricted CMV-specific TCR beta clonotypes that dominated the response ex vivo.

This clonotype occurred many times. What it binds is not known. The material sequenced was CD8+ T cells from PBMCs. V gene TRBV6-6 combines with J gene TRBJ2-1; D is tentatively TRBD1 or TRBD2 (5 bases each). The source of this sequence is a human donor in good health (CMV status not recorded). Some clones in this sample may be carry-over from other donors' samples. The DNA for the CDR3 is TGTGCCAGCACTTGGGGGTTCAGCTCCTACAATGAGCAGTTCTTC. Translating gives CASTWGFSSYNEQFF.